This T cell receptor (beta chain) was identified during a study of T cell responses to AZD1222 COVID-19 vaccine. Some clones are missing from TCRdb's copy, which holds only in-frame ones; the method was immunoSEQ multiplex PCR. The sample lists 150,000 to 200,000 clones; about 94% were seen once. General study results and limits: There were mostly white British donors and more females than males, and clonal diversity was possibly underestimated. No repertoire was sampled before or during the peak T cell response, only after it. Nearly half of spike-specific TCRs reportedly target unmutated variant regions.

Trimming removed 5 bases at V and 1 base at J, with 8 bases between. This CDR3 region has 13 residues. On this clone: Its matching antigen is unknown.

The sample was peripheral blood, taken on day 0 of AZD1222 vaccination. This receptor was obtained from an adult in good health. V usage is TRBV12-3 or TRBV12-4 and J usage is TRBJ1-2, with unresolved D. CDR3 DNA: TGTGCCAGCAGTCTCAAGGTTAACTATGGCTACACCTTC. Its translation: CASSLKVNYGYTF.